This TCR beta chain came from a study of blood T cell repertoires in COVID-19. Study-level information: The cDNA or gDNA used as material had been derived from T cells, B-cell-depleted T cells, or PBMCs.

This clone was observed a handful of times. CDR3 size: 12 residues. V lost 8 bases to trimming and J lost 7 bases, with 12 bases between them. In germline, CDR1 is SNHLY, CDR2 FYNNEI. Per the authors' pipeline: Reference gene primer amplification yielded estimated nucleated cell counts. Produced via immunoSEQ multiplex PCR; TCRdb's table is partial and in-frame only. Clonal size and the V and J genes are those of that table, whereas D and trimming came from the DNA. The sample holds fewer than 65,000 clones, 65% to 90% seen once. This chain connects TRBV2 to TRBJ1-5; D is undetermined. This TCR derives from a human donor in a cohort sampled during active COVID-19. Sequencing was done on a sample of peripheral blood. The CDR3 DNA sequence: TGTGCCAGCCACGGGGAAGGCCAGCCCCAGCATTTT. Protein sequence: CASHGEGQPQHF.